This entry lists 30 T cell receptor beta chains sequenced from one sample in a study of beta chain features in type 1 diabetes. Which antigens these TCRs recognize remains unknown. Expressed TCRB transcripts were sequenced because the isolated RNA had all been reverse transcribed beforehand. Some clones are missing from TCRdb's copy, which holds only in-frame ones; the method was immunoSEQ multiplex PCR. Of 300,000 or so clones listed, 13% are singletons. Study conclusions and caveats: Moderate but significant shortening of TCRB CDR3s was recorded in all four CD4+ subsets from Type 1 diabetes patients.

Sequencing was performed on naive CD4+ T cells from blood. The source of these receptors is a woman aged 18 to 35 with type 1 diabetes.

On this clone itself: A read error may produce the germline difference seen at one junction end. The genes are TRBV30 and TRBJ2-7; 14 nucleotides agree with TRBD2. Germline CDR1 reads GTSNPN; CDR2 reads SVGIG (reference sequence). CDR3 size: 13 residues. CDR3 amino acids: CAWTGLAGGPLDF. CDR3 sequence (DNA): TGTGCCTGGACCGGACTAGCGGGAGGCCCTTTGGACTTC.

This clone was counted only a few times. The chain couples TRBV2 to TRBJ1-4; D is undetermined. Germline CDR1 reads SNHLY; CDR2 reads FYNNEI. Trimming cost V 0 bases and J 8 bases, with 13 bases left between them. This CDR3 region has 15 residues. Here the CDR3 DNA reads TGTGCCAGCAGTGAAGCGGGCTCCGGAGGGGAAAAACTGTTTTTT. Translated: CASSEAGSGGEKLFF.

The rearrangement uses TRBV7-9 and TRBJ1-2; TRBD1 is a possible D gene (5 bases). The V gene's germline CDR1 is SEHNR and CDR2 FQNEAQ (reference sequence). The CDR3 has 15 residues. The V end lost 4 bases, the J end lost 4 bases, and 16 bases lay between the germline ends. DNA for the CDR3: TGTGCCAGCAGCTACGTCGGGGGGGGGATCTATGGCTACACCTTC. Protein: CASSYVGGGIYGYTF.

The chain uses TRBV7-3 and TRBJ2-7; maybe TRBD1 (5 bases). This CDR3 is 13 amino acids long. V lost 2 bases and J 5 bases, leaving 10 bases between the germline ends. Germline V gene data show CDR1 as SGHTA and CDR2 as FQGTGA. The CDR3 here is CASSLQGTDEQYF. Here the CDR3 DNA reads TGTGCCAGCAGCTTACAGGGAACTGACGAGCAGTACTTC.

This clone has just a few counts. The gene calls are TRBV7-2 and TRBJ2-1, with TRBD2 as a possible D gene (6 bases). The V end lost 5 bases, the J end lost 1 base, and 12 bases lay between the germline ends. The CDR3 consists of 15 residues. Germline loops: CDR1 SGHTA, CDR2 FQGNSA. The CDR3 spells CASSRISGSYNEQFF. The CDR3 DNA sequence: TGTGCCAGCAGCCGGATTAGCGGTTCCTACAATGAGCAGTTCTTC. Based on the CDR3 plus reference TRBV7-2 and TRBJ2-1, the full variable domain is GAGVSQSPSNKVTEKGKDVELRCDPISGHTALYWYRQSLGQGLEFLIYFQGNSAPDKSGLPSDRFSAERTGGSVSTLTIQRTQQEDSAVYLCASSRISGSYNEQFFGPGTRLTVL.

The chain employs TRBV30 and TRBJ2-3, with 7 bases that match TRBD2. The trim removed 5 bases at V and 4 bases at J, leaving 9 bases unmatched. The CDR3 runs 14 residues. The germline CDR1 and CDR2 sequences are GTSNPN and SVGIG (reference sequence). The CDR3 nucleotides read TGTGCCTGGGGGAGGGGCGGGAGTGCAGATACGCAGTATTTT. This codes for CAWGRGGSADTQYF.

The chain has TRBV30 and TRBJ2-3; D possibly corresponds to TRBD2 (5 bases). Germline V CDR1 and CDR2: GTSNPN, SVGIG (reference sequence). V lost 1 base and J 1 base, leaving 9 bases between the germline ends. The CDR3 is 14 residues long. The CDR3 nucleotides read TGTGCCTGGAGTGCAATACTAGGCACAGATACGCAGTATTTT. This translates into CAWSAILGTDTQYF.

This clone was counted between two and nine times. This chain links TRBV4-2 with TRBJ2-7; 7 bases line up with TRBD2. V shed 1 base, J shed 1 base, and the junction held 4 bases outside the gene matches. The CDR3 totals 15 residues. Germline CDR1 and CDR2: LGHNA and YNFKEQ. CDR3 sequence: CASSQVWEGSYEQYF. The CDR3 DNA sequence: TGTGCCAGCAGCCAAGTTTGGGAGGGGTCCTACGAGCAGTACTTC.

This clone was seen more than once but under ten times. The V gene is TRBV7-2, the J gene TRBJ2-2; tentative D call: TRBD1 (6 bases). V was pared by 2 bases and J by 4 bases, with 14 bases between. The CDR3 loop spans 16 amino acids. The germline V gene encodes CDR1 SGHTA and CDR2 FQGNSA. The CDR3 DNA sequence: TGTGCCAGCAGCTTACACAGGGACATAGGCACCGGGGAGCTGTTTTTT. It translates to CASSLHRDIGTGELFF.

The V call is TRBV5-4, the J call TRBJ2-2; 10 nucleotides agree with TRBD2. From germline, CDR1 is SGHNT and CDR2 YYREEE (reference sequence). After removal of 4 bases from V and 4 bases from J, the junction contained 10 bases not matched to a gene. There are 17 residues in the CDR3. The CDR3 DNA is TGTGCCAGCAGCCCCCAAGGACTAGCGGTTACCACCGGGGAGCTGTTTTTT. It is translated as CASSPQGLAVTTGELFF.

This clone was counted between two and nine times. The chain employs TRBV5-4 and TRBJ2-3, with 7 nucleotides matching TRBD1. CDR3 length equals 16 residues. Germline V gene lookup returns CDR1 SGHNT and CDR2 YYREEE (reference sequence). J gave up 5 bases and V 5 bases, and 14 bases lay outside the gene matches. CDR3 residues: CASSSRQGNPLDTQYF. The CDR3 DNA follows: TGTGCCAGCAGTTCACGACAGGGAAACCCCCTAGATACGCAGTATTTT.

V gene TRBV19 combines with J gene TRBJ2-7, with 8 bases fitting TRBD2. The J segment lost 2 bases and the V segment lost 6 bases, leaving 6 bases of the junction unmatched. The V gene's germline CDR1 is LNHDA and CDR2 SQIVND (reference sequence). The CDR3 is 14 residues long. CDR3 nucleotides: TGTGCCAGTAGCTCCGGACTAGCACCCTACGAGCAGTACGTC. It yields the protein CASSSGLAPYEQYV.

CDR3 amino acids: CASSNLANEQFF. CDR3 nucleotide sequence: TGTGCCAGCAGTAACCTGGCAAATGAGCAGTTCTTC. J is TRBJ2-1 and V is TRBV6-5; D not resolved. Trimming removed 5 bases from V and 7 bases from J, with 9 bases in between. CDR3 length equals 12 residues. Germline V gives CDR1 MNHEY, CDR2 SVGAGI.

This clone has more than one count but fewer than ten. The V gene is TRBV5-1, the J gene TRBJ2-5; 8 bases line up with TRBD1. V trimming: 3 bases; J trimming: 5 bases; junction bases outside the gene matches: 6. Germline CDR1 and CDR2: SGHRS and YFSETQ. The CDR3 runs to 14 residues. The CDR3: CASSYGTGGETQYF. As DNA, the CDR3 is TGCGCCAGCAGCTATGGGACAGGCGGCGAGACCCAGTACTTC.

CDR3 nucleotides: TGTGCCAGCAGCTTAAGCGTTTTTGAAGCTTTCTTT. Protein product: CASSLSVFEAFF. The rearrangement uses TRBV7-2 and TRBJ1-1; D gene ambiguous. This CDR3 has 12 amino acids. V was pared by 2 bases and J by 7 bases, with 8 bases between. Per germline, CDR1 SGHTA and CDR2 FQGNSA.

The rearrangement links TRBV6-6 to TRBJ2-2, with 8 nucleotides matching TRBD2. This CDR3 is built from 16 residues. Losses at the gene ends were 4 bases for V and 4 bases for J; bases not matched to a gene: 8. In germline, CDR1 is MNHNY, CDR2 SVGAGI (reference sequence). This chain's CDR3 is CASSWPGTRVTGELFF. In DNA, the CDR3 is TGTGCCAGCAGTTGGCCCGGGACTAGGGTCACCGGGGAGCTGTTTTTT.

This chain uses TRBV18 with TRBJ2-1; D might be TRBD2 (6 bases). CDR1 KGHSH and CDR2 LQKENI come from the germline V gene. CDR3 length: 13 residues. V lost 5 bases, J lost 5 bases, and 10 bases lay in between. CDR3 loop: CASSSRLDNEQFF. As DNA, the CDR3 is TGTGCCAGCTCATCCCGACTAGACAATGAGCAGTTCTTC.

The rearrangement links TRBV5-1 to TRBJ2-5, with TRBD2 matching over 16 bases. J lost 2 bases, V lost 3 bases, and 1 base had no gene match. In germline, CDR1 is SGHRS, CDR2 YFSETQ. CDR3 length equals 16 residues. CDR3 residues: CASSSGLAGGQETQYF. As DNA, the CDR3 is TGCGCCAGCAGCTCGGGACTAGCGGGAGGGCAAGAGACCCAGTACTTC.

This clone was seen more than once but under ten times. The chain employs TRBV5-1 and TRBJ2-7; the D gene is possibly TRBD2 (6 bases). CDR1 is SGHRS, CDR2 YFSETQ, per germline. The CDR3 runs 14 residues. V was shortened by 0 bases and J by 2 bases, with 9 bases between the two germline ends. Written as DNA, the CDR3 is TGCGCCAGCAGCTTGGAAGGAGGGACCTACGAGCAGTACTTC. Translating it yields CASSLEGGTYEQYF.

This sequence joins TRBV4-1 and TRBJ2-1; 9 nucleotides line up with TRBD2. Germline trimming cut 1 base from V and 10 bases from J; bases unmatched to any gene: 14. Germline V gene data show CDR1 as MGHRA and CDR2 as YSYEKL. The CDR3 spans 17 residues. CDR3 sequence reads: CASSQVPASGTPGEQFF. In DNA form, the CDR3 reads TGCGCCAGCAGCCAAGTACCCGCTAGCGGGACCCCAGGGGAGCAGTTCTTC.

This sequence joins TRBV30 and TRBJ1-4; D unresolved. Trimming took 4 bases from V and 0 from J, leaving 3 bases between them. Germline CDR1 and CDR2: GTSNPN and SVGIG (reference sequence). This CDR3 contains 12 residues. Here the CDR3 DNA reads TGTGCCTGGACAGCAACTAATGAAAAACTGTTTTTT. Its protein is CAWTATNEKLFF.

V and J are TRBV30 and TRBJ2-2; 10 bases are a match to TRBD1. Germline CDR1 reads GTSNPN; CDR2 reads SVGIG (reference sequence). V was pared by 0 bases and J by 5 bases, with 15 bases of the junction left unmatched. There are 19 residues in the CDR3. CDR3: CAWSVLWDRGLSGTGELFF. CDR3 nucleotide sequence: TGTGCCTGGAGTGTACTCTGGGACAGGGGTTTGTCGGGGACCGGGGAGCTGTTTTTT.

In regard to this clone: Other DNA sequences in this sample translate to the same CDR3. This chain uses TRBV2 with TRBJ2-3; possibly TRBD1 for D (6 bases). Germline CDR1 is SNHLY and CDR2 is FYNNEI. The CDR3 spans 14 residues. V gave up 3 bases and J gave up 0 bases, with 7 bases separating them. The CDR3 here is CASSDRGSTDTQYF. The CDR3 nucleotides are TGTGCCAGCAGTGACAGGGGTAGCACAGATACGCAGTATTTT.

This clone was counted between two and nine times. The chain employs TRBV29-1 and TRBJ2-2; the D gene is possibly TRBD1 (5 bases). CDR3 length equals 14 residues. Germline loops: CDR1 SQVTM, CDR2 ANQGSEA. V was cut by 6 bases and J by 0 bases, with 11 bases left in between. The CDR3 sequence is CSVGWGANTGELFF. CDR3 in DNA: TGCAGCGTGGGATGGGGCGCGAACACCGGGGAGCTGTTTTTT.

The V gene is TRBV6-6, the J gene TRBJ2-4; D is undetermined. The V end was cut by 6 bases, the J end by 8 bases, with 20 bases between. This CDR3 has 15 amino acids. The germline V gene encodes CDR1 MNHNY and CDR2 SVGAGI (reference sequence). Here the CDR3 DNA reads TGTGCCAGCAGAACTTCCGGGTCACCTATGGACATTCAGTACTTC. Translated: CASRTSGSPMDIQYF.

The gene calls are TRBV18 and TRBJ1-1; 7 bases agree with TRBD1. V lost 2 bases, J lost 3 bases, and 6 bases stayed unmatched. Germline CDR1 and CDR2: KGHSH and LQKENI. The CDR3 extends over 15 amino acids. CDR3 residues: CASSPAQGSDTEAFF. The CDR3 bases are TGTGCCAGCTCACCAGCACAGGGGAGTGACACTGAAGCTTTCTTT.

The table lists this clone with a few counts. The chain has TRBV19 and TRBJ2-1; TRBD2 matches at 12 bases. V shed 6 bases and J 0 bases; nucleotides not matched to a gene: 12. Germline-derived CDR1 and CDR2 are LNHDA and SQIVND (reference sequence). The length of the CDR3 is 19 residues. CDR3 coding DNA: TGTGCCAGTAGCCAAAACGGACTAGCGGGACCCAGCTCCTACAATGAGCAGTTCTTC. It is translated as CASSQNGLAGPSSYNEQFF.

This clone has a handful of counts. The chain has TRBV28 and TRBJ2-7, with D tentatively TRBD2 (6 bases). Per the germline V gene, CDR1 is MDHEN and CDR2 is SYDVKM. V lost 6 bases and J 4 bases, leaving 19 bases between the germline ends. The CDR3 runs 15 residues. The CDR3, as DNA: TGTGCCAGCAGGCCCCAGGAGGGAGGAGGGTACGAGCAGTACTTC. Residues: CASRPQEGGGYEQYF.

This clone was seen only a few times. The chain employs TRBV4-3 and TRBJ1-1; D not certain. V was shortened by 0 bases and J by 6 bases, with 14 bases between the two germline ends. Germline CDR1 reads LGHNA; CDR2 reads YSLEER. This CDR3 has 15 amino acids. DNA for the CDR3: TGCGCCAGCAGCCAAGAGAGATACCCTGAAGCTGAAGCTTTCTTT. Encoded protein: CASSQERYPEAEAFF.

The V and J genes are TRBV29-1 and TRBJ2-5; 8 bases are a match to TRBD2. The CDR3 totals 15 residues. Germline CDR1 and CDR2: SQVTM and ANQGSEA. The junction had 8 bases not matched to a gene; V was cut back by 1 base and J by 4 bases. As DNA, the CDR3 is TGCAGCGTTGAAGGGCGACTAGCGCGAGGAGAGACCCAGTACTTC. Its protein product is CSVEGRLARGETQYF.